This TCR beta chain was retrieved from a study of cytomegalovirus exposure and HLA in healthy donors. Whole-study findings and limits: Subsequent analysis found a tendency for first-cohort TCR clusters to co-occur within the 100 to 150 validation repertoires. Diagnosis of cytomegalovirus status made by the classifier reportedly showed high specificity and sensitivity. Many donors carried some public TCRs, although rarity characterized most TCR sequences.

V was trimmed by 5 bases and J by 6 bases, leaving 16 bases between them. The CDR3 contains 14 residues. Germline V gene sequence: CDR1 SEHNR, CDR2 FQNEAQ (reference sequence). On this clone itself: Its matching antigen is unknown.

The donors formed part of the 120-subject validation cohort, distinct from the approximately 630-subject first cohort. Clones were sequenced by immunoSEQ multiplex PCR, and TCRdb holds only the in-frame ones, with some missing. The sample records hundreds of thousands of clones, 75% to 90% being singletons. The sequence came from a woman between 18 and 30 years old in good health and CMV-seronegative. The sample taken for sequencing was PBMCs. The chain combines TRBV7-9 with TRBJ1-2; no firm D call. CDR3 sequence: CASSPEGAVDGYTF. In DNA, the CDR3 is TGTGCCAGCAGCCCGGAGGGCGCAGTAGATGGCTACACCTTC.